Below, 10 T cell receptor beta chains from the same sample are listed, as sequenced in a study of graft-versus-host responses after intestinal transplantation. Measured with immunoSEQ multiplex PCR; TCRdb has only the in-frame clones, and not every one. The sample has over 100,000 clones; 90% to 95% are singletons. These receptors are not linked to any known antigen. This specimen was unstimulated CD8+ T cells sorted from spleen or lymph node cells, taken before transplant. The receptors were sampled from a human donor who was the organ donor for an intestinal transplant.

The chain recombines TRBV6-1 with TRBJ1-1, with TRBD1 matching over 8 bases. The J segment lost 5 bases and the V segment lost 6 bases, leaving 11 bases of the junction unmatched. Germline V CDR1 and CDR2: MNHNS, SASEGT. CDR3 length: 15 residues. The CDR3 here is CASSARTGLWTEAFF. CDR3 sequence (DNA): TGTGCCAGCAGCGCAAGGACAGGGTTGTGGACTGAAGCTTTCTTT.

This chain connects TRBV5-1 to TRBJ2-7; the match to TRBD2 covers 13 bases. Looked up from germline, CDR1 is SGHRS and CDR2 is YFSETQ. Trimming at V came to 3 bases and at J to 0 bases, leaving 0 bases not matched to a gene. The CDR3 extends over 15 amino acids. The CDR3 sequence is CASSWTSGSSYEQYF. DNA of the CDR3: TGCGCCAGCAGCTGGACTAGCGGGAGCTCCTACGAGCAGTACTTC.

Only one count was recorded for this clone. The rearrangement uses TRBV4-1 and TRBJ2-7; D may be TRBD2 (8 bases). CDR1 and CDR2 (germline): MGHRA, YSYEKL. V lost 4 bases and J lost 3, with 16 bases in between. The CDR3 is 15 amino acids. The CDR3 DNA is TGCGCCAGCAGCCCCACGGGAGGGGGCCTCTACGAGCAGTACTTC. Amino acids: CASSPTGGGLYEQYF.

This clone was seen only once. This chain connects TRBV9 to TRBJ1-2, with a tentative D call TRBD1 (5 bases). Trimming took off 5 bases at V and 14 bases at J, with 16 bases between the two ends. Per the germline V gene, CDR1 is SGDLS and CDR2 is YYNGEE. The CDR3 consists of 11 residues. This CDR3 is CASSIGTAFTF. The DNA of the CDR3 is TGTGCCAGCAGTATCGGGACGGCCTTTACCTTC. The full variable domain, rest sourced from reference TRBV9 and TRBJ1-2, is DSGVTQTPKHLITATGQRVTLRCSPRSGDLSVYWYQQSLDQGLQFLIQYYNGEERAKGNILERFSAQQFPDLHSELNLSSLELGDSALYFCASSIGTAFTFGSGTRLTVV.

This rearrangement joins TRBV5-4 to TRBJ2-7, with TRBD2 matching 7 bases. The CDR3 extends over 15 amino acids. J was trimmed by 4 bases and V by 4 bases; bases with no gene match: 11. CDR1 is SGHNT and CDR2 is YYREEE in the germline V gene (reference sequence). The CDR3 coding sequence is TGTGCCAGCAGCCGCCGGGGGGATTATGGGTACGAGCAGTACTTC. Its translation is CASSRRGDYGYEQYF.

The J gene is TRBJ2-3, the V gene TRBV19; no firm D call. The CDR3 loop spans 15 amino acids. Trimming cost V 0 bases and J 2 bases, with 9 bases left between them. CDR1 and CDR2 from the germline V gene are LNHDA and SQIVND (reference sequence). This CDR3 is CASSIDPAATDTQYF. As DNA, the CDR3 is TGTGCCAGTAGTATAGATCCCGCAGCCACAGATACGCAGTATTTT. Drawing the rest from reference TRBV19 and TRBJ2-3, the complete variable domain is DGGITQSPKYLFRKEGQNVTLSCEQNLNHDAMYWYRQDPGQGLRLIYYSQIVNDFQKGDIAEGYSVSREKKESFPLTVTSAQKNPTAFYLCASSIDPAATDTQYFGPGTRLTVL.

CDR3 sequence: CASSLSWVDEQFF. The CDR3 nucleotides read TGTGCCAGCAGCTTATCATGGGTAGATGAGCAGTTCTTC. The rearrangement links TRBV7-9 to TRBJ2-1, with D unresolved. The CDR3 has 13 residues. Trimming removed 2 bases at V and 8 bases at J, with 10 bases between. The V gene's germline CDR1 is SEHNR and CDR2 FQNEAQ (reference sequence).

The chain joins TRBV7-9 to TRBJ2-3; D possibly corresponds to TRBD1 (5 bases). V was shortened by 1 base and J by 0 bases, with 11 bases between the two germline ends. This CDR3 comprises 16 residues. CDR1 SEHNR and CDR2 FQNEAQ come from the germline V gene (reference sequence). CDR3 nucleotide sequence: TGTGCCAGCAGCTTAGTCGCAGGGTCTAGCACAGATACGCAGTATTTT. It translates to CASSLVAGSSTDTQYF.

This chain joins TRBV21-1 and TRBJ1-2. TRBV21-1 constitutes a pseudogene. CDR3 size: 16 residues. The CDR3 loop reads CASSKCGREGGYGYTF. In nucleotides, the CDR3 is TGTGCCAGCAGCAAATGTGGGAGAGAGGGCGGCTATGGCTACACCTTC.

J is TRBJ2-1 and V is TRBV6-5; 7 bases fit TRBD2. This CDR3 spans 14 amino acids. The germline V gene encodes CDR1 MNHEY and CDR2 SVGAGI. The V segment lost 6 bases and the J segment 7 bases; nucleotides outside the gene matches: 9. The CDR3 region is CASSPGLGLNEQFF. In nucleotides, the CDR3 is TGTGCCAGCAGCCCCGGACTAGGGCTTAATGAGCAGTTCTTC.